This passage covers 8 T cell receptor beta chains from one sample sequenced in a study of blood T cell repertoires in COVID-19. Some clones are missing from TCRdb's copy, which holds only in-frame ones; the method was immunoSEQ multiplex PCR. This sample has 110,000 or so clones; 85% occur once, and the top ten carry about 13%. Sequenced input: peripheral blood. Receptor source: a human donor in a cohort sampled during active COVID-19.

This chain connects TRBV7-2 to TRBJ1-3; D unresolved. The V end lost 5 bases, the J end lost 2 bases, and 16 bases lay between the germline ends. This CDR3 region has 16 residues. The V gene's germline CDR1 is SGHTA and CDR2 FQGNSA. Here the CDR3 reads CASSPQSTVAGNTIYF. CDR3 nucleotides: TGTGCCAGCAGCCCACAATCCACCGTTGCTGGAAACACCATATATTTT.

The chain combines TRBV7-2 with TRBJ2-7, with 9 bases lining up with TRBD1. The CDR3 is made up of 15 amino acids. V gave up 3 bases and J gave up 4 bases; unmatched junction bases: 7. Germline CDR1 and CDR2: SGHTA and FQGNSA. CDR3 bases: TGTGCCAGCAGCTTGGTCCCGGGACAGGGTTACGAGCAGTACTTC. It codes for CASSLVPGQGYEQYF.

The rearrangement uses TRBV7-8 and TRBJ1-5; D uncertain. The germline CDR1 and CDR2 sequences are SGHVS and FQNEAQ. This CDR3 is 15 amino acids long. V lost 4 bases, J lost 2 bases, and 12 bases lay in between. This chain's CDR3 is CASSSQVRGNQPQHF. Here the CDR3 DNA reads TGTGCCAGCAGCTCGCAGGTGAGGGGCAATCAGCCCCAGCATTTT.

The rearrangement uses TRBV28 and TRBJ1-2, with TRBD1 identical over 12 bases. Trimming took 5 bases from V and 7 from J; bases not matched to a gene: 5. CDR1 is MDHEN, CDR2 SYDVKM, per germline. The CDR3 runs to 14 residues. The CDR3 sequence is CASSPGTGGFGYTF. CDR3 in DNA: TGTGCCAGCAGTCCCGGGACAGGGGGCTTTGGCTACACCTTC.

The chain carries TRBV6-1 and TRBJ1-1; no firm D call. CDR3 length equals 14 residues. Germline V gene data show CDR1 as MNHNS and CDR2 as SASEGT. The V end was cut by 2 bases, the J end by 1 base, with 8 bases between. CDR3 in amino acids: CASSENSPNTEAFF. The CDR3, as DNA: TGTGCCAGCAGTGAAAACAGCCCGAACACTGAAGCTTTCTTT.

V usage is TRBV4-3 and J usage is TRBJ1-1; 7 nucleotides line up with TRBD1. V shed 5 bases and J 3 bases; nucleotides not matched to a gene: 6. The CDR3 covers 14 residues. The germline V gene has CDR1 LGHNA and CDR2 YSLEER. This CDR3 reads CASSVLTGHTEAFF. CDR3 sequence (DNA): TGCGCCAGCAGCGTCTTGACAGGGCACACTGAAGCTTTCTTT.

The gene calls are TRBV30 and TRBJ2-7; no definite D call. Germline V gene data show CDR1 as GTSNPN and CDR2 as SVGIG (reference sequence). The CDR3 contains 11 residues. V gave up 4 bases and J gave up 1 base, with 5 bases separating them. For the CDR3, the DNA is TGTGCCTGGACAGGATCCTACGAGCAGTACTTC. Its translation is CAWTGSYEQYF.

V is TRBV6-5 and J is TRBJ2-1; 7 bases match TRBD1. CDR1 MNHEY and CDR2 SVGAGI come from the germline V gene. The ends lost 11 bases at V and 9 bases at J; junction bases unmatched: 16. The CDR3 runs 14 residues. The CDR3, as DNA: TGTGCCTCAAGGGCAGGGGGTATAAGGGGTGAGCAGTTCTTC. Protein product: CASRAGGIRGEQFF.